The rows below give T cell receptor beta chains drawn from one sample of a study of Ad26.COV2.S vaccination and SARS-CoV-2 variants. Data came from immunoSEQ multiplex PCR; TCRdb stores just in-frame clones and leaves some out. The data hold fewer than 800,000 clones, with more than 80% observed a single time. Sequenced material: peripheral blood, taken in a trial of Ad26.COV2.S vaccine versus placebo. The receptors shown here come from a person between 18 and 65 years old who received the Ad26.COV2.S COVID-19 vaccine or a placebo. CDR3s include the opening cysteine and the closing phenylalanine or tryptophan. Fields, in order: V gene, clone size, D gene, J gene, CDR3 protein, CDR3 DNA. D genes are given only for firm matches. Some rows have no size entry. The others give once, few or many, or a class for an expanded clone.

v_call: TRBV4-1
clone_size: NA
d_call: NA
j_call: TRBJ2-5
cdr3_aa: CASSPTVIRETQYF
cdr3_nt: TGCGCCAGCAGCCCCACAGTGATCCGAGAGACCCAGTACTTC

v_call: TRBV12-3/TRBV12-4
clone_size: NA
d_call: NA
j_call: TRBJ2-7
cdr3_aa: CASSLSTGQYF
cdr3_nt: TGTGCCAGCAGTTTATCGACGGGGCAGTACTTC

v_call: TRBV19
clone_size: NA
d_call: TRBD2
j_call: TRBJ2-5
cdr3_aa: CASSLGRATETQYF
cdr3_nt: TGTGCCAGTAGTCTCGGGAGGGCCACTGAGACCCAGTACTTC

v_call: TRBV4-2
clone_size: NA
d_call: NA
j_call: TRBJ2-2
cdr3_aa: CASSPTSGTGELFF
cdr3_nt: TGTGCCAGCAGCCCCACCTCGGGGACCGGGGAGCTGTTTTTT

v_call: TRBV7-2
clone_size: NA
d_call: NA
j_call: TRBJ2-7
cdr3_aa: CASSLVASSYEQYF
cdr3_nt: TGTGCCAGCAGCTTAGTTGCCAGTTCCTACGAGCAGTACTTC

v_call: TRBV15
clone_size: NA
d_call: NA
j_call: TRBJ2-5
cdr3_aa: CATSRGGDQTQYF
cdr3_nt: TGTGCCACCAGCAGAGGGGGAGACCAGACCCAGTACTTC

v_call: TRBV6-4
clone_size: NA
d_call: NA
j_call: TRBJ2-1
cdr3_aa: CASSDQARSYNEQFF
cdr3_nt: TGTGCCAGCAGTGACCAAGCGCGCTCCTACAATGAGCAGTTCTTC

v_call: TRBV3-1/TRBV3-2
clone_size: NA
d_call: NA
j_call: TRBJ2-3
cdr3_aa: CASSPILDFQVSLPLGTDTQYF
cdr3_nt: TGTGCCAGCAGCCCCATTCTTGATTTCCAGGTTTCTCTCCCCCTAGGTACAGATACGCAGTATTTT

v_call: TRBV12-3/TRBV12-4
clone_size: NA
d_call: TRBD1
j_call: TRBJ1-5
cdr3_aa: CASGDRVQPQHF
cdr3_nt: TGTGCCAGCGGGGACAGGGTTCAGCCCCAGCATTTT

v_call: TRBV5-8
clone_size: NA
d_call: NA
j_call: TRBJ1-1
cdr3_aa: CASSEEGVTEAFF
cdr3_nt: TGTGCCAGCAGTGAGGAGGGGGTCACTGAAGCTTTCTTT

v_call: TRBV5-1
clone_size: once
d_call: TRBD1
j_call: TRBJ1-4
cdr3_aa: CASSLRGQNEKLFF
cdr3_nt: TGCGCCAGCAGCTTGCGGGGACAGAATGAAAAACTGTTTTTT

v_call: TRBV7-9
clone_size: NA
d_call: TRBD1
j_call: TRBJ2-7
cdr3_aa: CASRGVGRGNSEQYF
cdr3_nt: TGTGCCAGCAGGGGAGTGGGCAGGGGGAATTCCGAGCAGTACTTC

v_call: TRBV10-2
clone_size: NA
d_call: TRBD2
j_call: TRBJ2-3
cdr3_aa: CASLLSGRPDTQYF
cdr3_nt: TGCGCCAGCCTTCTTAGCGGGAGGCCAGATACGCAGTATTTT

v_call: TRBV28
clone_size: NA
d_call: NA
j_call: TRBJ2-7
cdr3_aa: CASSSGPVYEQYF
cdr3_nt: TGTGCCAGCAGTTCGGGACCAGTCTACGAGCAGTACTTC

v_call: TRBV19
clone_size: NA
d_call: TRBD2
j_call: TRBJ2-2
cdr3_aa: CASSTTSGGGELFF
cdr3_nt: TGTGCCAGTAGTACCACTAGCGGCGGCGGGGAGCTGTTTTTT

v_call: TRBV28
clone_size: NA
d_call: NA
j_call: TRBJ1-1
cdr3_aa: CASSLGGGGRRSEAFF
cdr3_nt: TGTGCCAGCAGTTTGGGCGGGGGGGGGCGGCGCTCTGAAGCTTTCTTT

v_call: TRBV4-2
clone_size: few
d_call: NA
j_call: TRBJ2-2
cdr3_aa: CASSQPEVNTGELFF
cdr3_nt: TGTGCCAGCAGCCAGCCTGAAGTGAACACCGGGGAGCTGTTTTTT

v_call: TRBV5-1
clone_size: NA
d_call: TRBD2
j_call: TRBJ2-7
cdr3_aa: CASSLLGGGAYEQYF
cdr3_nt: TGCGCCAGCAGCTTGTTGGGCGGGGGGGCCTACGAGCAGTACTTC

v_call: TRBV30
clone_size: NA
d_call: TRBD1
j_call: TRBJ2-7
cdr3_aa: CAGRDSVYEQYF
cdr3_nt: TGTGCCGGCCGGGACAGCGTCTACGAGCAGTACTTC

v_call: TRBV20-1
clone_size: NA
d_call: NA
j_call: TRBJ1-2
cdr3_aa: CSASPLRVGTF
cdr3_nt: TGCAGTGCTAGTCCCCTCCGGGTGGGGACCTTC

v_call: TRBV10-1
clone_size: NA
d_call: TRBD1
j_call: TRBJ2-5
cdr3_aa: CASSEGDRETQYF
cdr3_nt: TGCGCCAGCAGTGAGGGGGACAGGGAGACCCAGTACTTC

v_call: TRBV5-1
clone_size: NA
d_call: TRBD1
j_call: TRBJ2-4
cdr3_aa: CASSLQGAVNIQYF
cdr3_nt: TGCGCCAGCAGCTTACAGGGGGCTGTAAACATTCAGTACTTC

v_call: TRBV4-3
clone_size: once
d_call: NA
j_call: TRBJ1-2
cdr3_aa: CASSQVVGGNYGYTF
cdr3_nt: TGCGCCAGCAGCCAAGTCGTAGGGGGAAACTATGGCTACACCTTC

v_call: TRBV20-1
clone_size: once
d_call: TRBD2
j_call: TRBJ2-3
cdr3_aa: CSASVTSGALGTQYF
cdr3_nt: TGCAGTGCTAGTGTGACTAGCGGGGCCTTGGGTACGCAGTATTTT

v_call: TRBV7-9
clone_size: NA
d_call: NA
j_call: TRBJ2-2
cdr3_aa: CASSSTGASTGELFF
cdr3_nt: TGTGCCAGCAGCTCGACTGGGGCGAGCACCGGGGAGCTGTTTTTT

v_call: TRBV27
clone_size: NA
d_call: NA
j_call: TRBJ1-6
cdr3_aa: CASSLGTSKPLLHF
cdr3_nt: TGTGCCAGCAGCCTCGGGACATCTAAACCACTCCTCCACTTT

v_call: TRBV10-3
clone_size: NA
d_call: TRBD1
j_call: TRBJ1-1
cdr3_aa: CAIATGKVNTEAFF
cdr3_nt: TGTGCCATCGCGACAGGGAAGGTGAACACTGAAGCTTTCTTT

v_call: TRBV19
clone_size: NA
d_call: TRBD2
j_call: TRBJ2-7
cdr3_aa: CASSRTSGSFDEQYF
cdr3_nt: TGTGCCAGTAGTAGGACTAGCGGGAGCTTCGACGAGCAGTACTTC

v_call: TRBV7-8
clone_size: NA
d_call: NA
j_call: TRBJ2-3
cdr3_aa: CASSLAAGEDTQYF
cdr3_nt: TGTGCCAGCAGCTTAGCCGCAGGAGAAGATACGCAGTATTTT

v_call: TRBV3-1/TRBV3-2
clone_size: once
d_call: NA
j_call: TRBJ1-5
cdr3_aa: CASSRDNSNQPQHF
cdr3_nt: TGTGCCAGCAGCCGGGACAACAGCAATCAGCCCCAGCATTTT

v_call: TRBV11-2
clone_size: NA
d_call: NA
j_call: TRBJ2-1
cdr3_aa: CASSLERASSYNEQFF
cdr3_nt: TGTGCCAGCAGCTTAGAGCGGGCCAGCTCCTACAATGAGCAGTTCTTC

v_call: TRBV5-5
clone_size: NA
d_call: NA
j_call: TRBJ1-1
cdr3_aa: CATSGFVDTEAFF
cdr3_nt: TGTGCCACCTCGGGGTTTGTTGACACTGAAGCTTTCTTT

v_call: TRBV12-3/TRBV12-4
clone_size: NA
d_call: NA
j_call: TRBJ1-3
cdr3_aa: CASTPQTGNTIYF
cdr3_nt: TGTGCCAGCACCCCGCAAACTGGAAACACCATATATTTT

v_call: TRBV30
clone_size: NA
d_call: NA
j_call: TRBJ1-1
cdr3_aa: CAWGSPEAFF
cdr3_nt: TGTGCCTGGGGGTCGCCTGAAGCTTTCTTT

v_call: TRBV19
clone_size: NA
d_call: TRBD1
j_call: TRBJ2-7
cdr3_aa: CASSIGQGGEQYF
cdr3_nt: TGTGCCAGTAGTATAGGACAGGGGGGTGAGCAGTACTTC

v_call: TRBV7-9
clone_size: NA
d_call: TRBD1
j_call: TRBJ2-2
cdr3_aa: CASSTGQGTSGELFF
cdr3_nt: TGTGCCAGCAGCACGGGACAGGGGACGTCCGGGGAGCTGTTTTTT

v_call: TRBV10-1
clone_size: NA
d_call: NA
j_call: TRBJ2-2
cdr3_aa: CASSGQTTNTGELFF
cdr3_nt: TGCGCCAGCTCTGGACAGACCACGAACACCGGGGAGCTGTTTTTT

v_call: TRBV18
clone_size: NA
d_call: TRBD1
j_call: TRBJ1-2
cdr3_aa: CASSPTGQQNGYTF
cdr3_nt: TGTGCCAGCTCACCAACGGGACAGCAAAATGGCTACACCTTC

v_call: TRBV30
clone_size: NA
d_call: NA
j_call: TRBJ2-7
cdr3_aa: CALEGGSYEQYF
cdr3_nt: TGTGCCCTCGAGGGGGGCTCCTACGAGCAGTACTTC

v_call: TRBV15
clone_size: once
d_call: NA
j_call: TRBJ2-6
cdr3_aa: CATSRDFGFSGANVLTF
cdr3_nt: TGTGCCACCAGCAGAGATTTTGGCTTCTCTGGGGCCAACGTCCTGACTTTC

v_call: TRBV7-9
clone_size: NA
d_call: NA
j_call: TRBJ1-1
cdr3_aa: CASGGYTEAFF
cdr3_nt: TGTGCCAGCGGGGGGTACACTGAAGCTTTCTTT

v_call: TRBV19
clone_size: once
d_call: NA
j_call: TRBJ2-3
cdr3_aa: CASSIDRGDTQYF
cdr3_nt: TGTGCCAGTAGTATAGATCGGGGGGATACGCAGTATTTT

v_call: TRBV19
clone_size: once
d_call: NA
j_call: TRBJ1-1
cdr3_aa: CASSIGADRSTEAFF
cdr3_nt: TGTGCCAGTAGTATAGGCGCTGACAGGTCCACTGAAGCTTTCTTT

v_call: TRBV6-5
clone_size: once
d_call: TRBD1
j_call: TRBJ2-1
cdr3_aa: CASSYIGTVHNEQFF
cdr3_nt: TGTGCCAGCAGTTACATAGGGACAGTCCACAATGAGCAGTTCTTC

v_call: TRBV5-6
clone_size: NA
d_call: NA
j_call: TRBJ1-3
cdr3_aa: CASNQGPGNTIYF
cdr3_nt: TGTGCCAGCAACCAGGGTCCTGGAAACACCATATATTTT

v_call: TRBV2
clone_size: once
d_call: TRBD2
j_call: TRBJ2-3
cdr3_aa: CASSVREGPPDTQYF
cdr3_nt: TGTGCCAGCAGTGTTCGGGAGGGCCCCCCAGATACGCAGTATTTT

v_call: TRBV5-6
clone_size: many
d_call: NA
j_call: TRBJ2-7
cdr3_aa: CASSYGNYEQYF
cdr3_nt: TGTGCCAGCAGCTACGGGAATTACGAGCAGTACTTC

v_call: TRBV3-1/TRBV3-2
clone_size: NA
d_call: NA
j_call: TRBJ1-2
cdr3_aa: CASSQDPGYYGYTF
cdr3_nt: TGTGCCAGCAGCCAAGACCCGGGGTACTATGGCTACACCTTC

v_call: TRBV5-4
clone_size: NA
d_call: TRBD2
j_call: TRBJ2-3
cdr3_aa: CASRAGTSGTDTQYF
cdr3_nt: TGTGCCAGCAGGGCCGGGACTAGCGGAACAGATACGCAGTATTTT

v_call: TRBV6-5
clone_size: NA
d_call: NA
j_call: TRBJ1-2
cdr3_aa: CASSRAGEAGYTF
cdr3_nt: TGTGCCAGCAGTCGCGCAGGGGAAGCTGGCTACACCTTC

v_call: TRBV5-1
clone_size: NA
d_call: TRBD2
j_call: TRBJ2-2
cdr3_aa: CASSLGLATNTGELFF
cdr3_nt: TGCGCCAGCAGCTTAGGACTAGCGACGAACACCGGGGAGCTGTTTTTT